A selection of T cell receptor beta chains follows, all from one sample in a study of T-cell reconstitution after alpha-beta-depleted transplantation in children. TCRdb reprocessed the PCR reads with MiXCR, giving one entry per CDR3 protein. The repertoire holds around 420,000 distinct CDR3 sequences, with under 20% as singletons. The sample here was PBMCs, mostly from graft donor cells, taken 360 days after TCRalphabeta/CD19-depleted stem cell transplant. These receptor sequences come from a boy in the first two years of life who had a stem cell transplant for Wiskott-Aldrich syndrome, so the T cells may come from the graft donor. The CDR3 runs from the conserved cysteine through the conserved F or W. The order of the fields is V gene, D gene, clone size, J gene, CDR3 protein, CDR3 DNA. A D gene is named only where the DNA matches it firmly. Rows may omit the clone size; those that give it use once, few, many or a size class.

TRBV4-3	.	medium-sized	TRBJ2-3	CASSQDVPEDTQYF	TGCGCCAGCAGCCAAGATGTCCCTGAGGATACGCAGTATTTT
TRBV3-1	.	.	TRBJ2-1	CASSQEFDPQGHGNEQFF	TGTGCCAGCAGCCAAGAATTTGACCCCCAGGGACACGGCAATGAGCAGTTCTTC
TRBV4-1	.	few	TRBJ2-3	CASSQPTGRITDTQYF	TGCGCCAGCAGCCAACCCACAGGGAGGATCACAGATACGCAGTATTTT
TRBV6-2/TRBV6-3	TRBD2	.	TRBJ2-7	CASTPSPQRGSYEQYF	TGTGCCAGCACCCCAAGTCCCCAGCGGGGCTCCTACGAGCAGTACTTC
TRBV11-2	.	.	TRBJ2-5	CASSSTGDVSETQYF	TGTGCCAGCAGCTCAACCGGGGACGTCAGTGAGACCCAGTACTTC
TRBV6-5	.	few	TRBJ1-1	CASSFTDTLNTEAFF	TGTGCCAGCAGTTTTACGGACACCTTGAACACTGAAGCTTTCTTT
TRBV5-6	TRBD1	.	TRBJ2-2	CASSFGPRGRGYTGELFF	TGTGCCAGCAGCTTTGGTCCCAGGGGGCGCGGCTACACCGGGGAGCTGTTTTTT
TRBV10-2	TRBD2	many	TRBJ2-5	CASSLIAGGYQETQYF	TGCGCCAGCAGCCTCATAGCGGGAGGATACCAAGAGACCCAGTACTTC
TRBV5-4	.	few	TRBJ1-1	CASSRGAEAFF	TGTGCCAGCAGCCGGGGGGCTGAAGCTTTCTTT
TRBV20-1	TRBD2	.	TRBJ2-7	CCARDTTGTSGLSPYEQYF	TGCTGTGCTAGAGATACTACCGGGACTAGCGGGCTATCGCCCTACGAGCAGTACTTC
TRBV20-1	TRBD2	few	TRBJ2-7	CSASTGTSGTYEQYF	TGCAGTGCTAGTACCGGGACTAGCGGTACCTACGAGCAGTACTTC
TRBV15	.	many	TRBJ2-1	CATSRDWGLEQFF	TGTGCCACCAGCAGAGATTGGGGATTGGAACAGTTCTTC
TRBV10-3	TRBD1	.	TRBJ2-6	CAISPDRTSGANVLTF	TGTGCCATCAGCCCGGACAGGACCTCTGGGGCCAACGTCCTGACTTTC
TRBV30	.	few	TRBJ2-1	CAWGPAWGFNEQFF	TGTGCCTGGGGCCCCGCATGGGGATTCAATGAGCAGTTCTTC
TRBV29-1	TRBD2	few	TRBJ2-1	CSVEGLAGVYNEQFF	TGCAGCGTTGAAGGACTAGCGGGAGTCTACAATGAGCAGTTCTTC
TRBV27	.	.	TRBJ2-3	CASSFGPYTDTQYF	TGTGCCAGCAGTTTCGGGCCGTACACAGATACGCAGTATTTT
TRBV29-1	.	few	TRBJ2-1	CSWMRVNNEQFF	TGCAGCTGGATGCGGGTAAACAATGAGCAGTTCTTC
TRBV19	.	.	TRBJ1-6	CASSTVLGDSPLHF	TGTGCCAGTAGTACCGTCCTCGGGGATTCACCCCTCCACTTT
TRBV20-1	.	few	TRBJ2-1	CSARLGGSQFF	TGCAGTGCTAGACTTGGCGGGTCGCAGTTCTTC
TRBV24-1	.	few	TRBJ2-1	CATSSPDSPAEQFF	TGTGCCACCAGCTCCCCGGACTCCCCGGCTGAGCAGTTCTTC
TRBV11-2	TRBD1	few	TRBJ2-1	CASSLAGRGPYNEQFF	TGTGCCAGCAGCTTAGCTGGCAGGGGGCCCTACAATGAGCAGTTCTTC
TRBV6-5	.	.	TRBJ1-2	CASSYSGRPSYGYTF	TGTGCCAGCAGTTACTCTGGCAGGCCCTCCTATGGCTACACCTTC
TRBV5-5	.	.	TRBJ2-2	CASSLGQWAVGELFF	TGTGCCAGCAGCTTGGGACAGTGGGCAGTCGGGGAGCTGTTTTTT
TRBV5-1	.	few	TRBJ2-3	CASSWIRTAADTQYF	TGCGCCAGCAGTTGGATCCGGACAGCAGCAGATACGCAGTATTTT
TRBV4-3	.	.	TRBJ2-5	CASSLPTTADLYQETQYF	TGCGCCAGCAGCCTACCGACAACAGCGGACCTGTACCAAGAGACCCAGTACTTC
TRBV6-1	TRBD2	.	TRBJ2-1	CASSQSGRSYNEQFF	TGTGCCAGCAGTCAAAGCGGGAGGTCTTACAATGAGCAGTTCTTC
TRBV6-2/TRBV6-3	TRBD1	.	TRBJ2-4	CASSSTGTGSQYF	TGTGCCAGCAGTTCCACCGGGACAGGGTCACAGTACTTC
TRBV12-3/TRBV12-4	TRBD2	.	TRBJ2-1	CASSPREGRYNEQFF	TGTGCCAGCAGTCCGCGGGAGGGCCGTTACAATGAGCAGTTCTTC
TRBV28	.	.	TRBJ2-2	CASSFDPAAGELFF	TGTGCCAGCAGTTTTGACCCGGCGGCCGGGGAGCTGTTTTTT
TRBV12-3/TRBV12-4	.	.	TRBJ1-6	CASSHHRGDSPLHF	TGTGCCAGCAGCCACCACCGAGGAGATTCACCCCTCCACTTT
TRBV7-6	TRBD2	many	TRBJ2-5	CASSSGGQETQYF	TGCGCCAGCAGCTCCGGGGGGCAAGAGACCCAGTACTTC
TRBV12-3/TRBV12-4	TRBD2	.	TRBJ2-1	CASSPGTSGLREQFF	TGTGCCAGCAGTCCGGGGACTAGCGGTCTTCGTGAGCAGTTCTTC
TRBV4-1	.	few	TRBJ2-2	CASSPSRFTGELFF	TGCGCCAGCAGCCCCAGTCGGTTCACCGGGGAGCTGTTTTTT
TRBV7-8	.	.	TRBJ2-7	CASSVDILRREQYF	TGTGCCAGCAGCGTCGACATCCTCAGGCGGGAGCAGTACTTC
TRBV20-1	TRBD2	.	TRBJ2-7	CSARELGGEGEQYF	TGCAGTGCTAGAGAGTTGGGAGGGGAGGGCGAGCAGTACTTC
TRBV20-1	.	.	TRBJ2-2	CSARRGANTGELFF	TGCAGTGCTAGAAGGGGGGCGAACACCGGGGAGCTGTTTTTT
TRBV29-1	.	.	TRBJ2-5	CSVERGGETQYF	TGCAGCGTTGAACGGGGTGGGGAGACCCAGTACTTC
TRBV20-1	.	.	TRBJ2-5	CSARGGFYGETQYF	TGCAGTGCTAGAGGAGGATTTTACGGAGAGACCCAGTACTTC
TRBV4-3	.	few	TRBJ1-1	CASSQGPLWGRQEAFF	TGCGCCAGCAGCCAAGGCCCCCTTTGGGGCAGACAAGAAGCTTTCTTT
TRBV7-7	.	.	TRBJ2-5	CASSLRWGPEETQYF	TGTGCCAGCAGCTTAAGGTGGGGACCCGAAGAGACCCAGTACTTC
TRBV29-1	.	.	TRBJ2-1	CSVVIEAFWIPISYNEQFF	TGCAGCGTTGTAATAGAGGCCTTTTGGATTCCTATCTCCTACAATGAGCAGTTCTTC
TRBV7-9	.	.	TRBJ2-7	CASSVTLGADSSYEQYF	TGTGCCAGCAGCGTCACCCTCGGGGCGGATAGCTCCTACGAGCAGTACTTC
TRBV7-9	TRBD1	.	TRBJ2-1	CASSLITGASSYNEQFF	TGTGCCAGCAGCCTTATAACAGGGGCGAGCTCCTACAATGAGCAGTTCTTC
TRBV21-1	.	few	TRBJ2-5	CASSILAPKQAQYF	TGTGCCAGCAGCATCCTAGCACCTAAGCAGGCCCAGTACTTC
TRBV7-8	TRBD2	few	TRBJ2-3	CASSSTRGVDTQYF	TGTGCCAGCAGCTCTACTCGGGGGGTAGATACGCAGTATTTT
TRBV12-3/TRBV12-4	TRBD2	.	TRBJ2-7	CASSYIAGGTLGGEQYF	TGTGCCAGCAGTTATATAGCGGGAGGAACCCTAGGCGGCGAGCAGTACTTC
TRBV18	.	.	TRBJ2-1	CASSPHRDNEQFF	TGTGCCAGCTCACCACACAGGGACAACGAGCAGTTCTTC
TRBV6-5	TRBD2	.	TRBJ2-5	CASSHPTKGLAGETQYF	TGTGCCAGCAGTCACCCTACAAAGGGACTAGCGGGAGAGACCCAGTACTTC
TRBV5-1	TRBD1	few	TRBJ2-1	CASSTRDRGAEQFF	TGCGCCAGCAGCACCCGGGACAGGGGTGCTGAGCAGTTCTTC
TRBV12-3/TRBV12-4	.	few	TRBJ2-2	CASSPWDAVAGELFF	TGTGCCAGCAGCCCGTGGGACGCCGTTGCCGGGGAGCTGTTTTTT
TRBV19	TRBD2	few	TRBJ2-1	CASSLTGLVGEQFF	TGTGCCAGTAGTCTTACCGGACTAGTGGGTGAGCAGTTCTTC
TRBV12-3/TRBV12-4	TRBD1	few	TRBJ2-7	CASTLDRYEQYF	TGTGCCAGCACTCTGGACAGGTACGAGCAGTACTTC